The 19 T cell receptor beta chains reported below all come from one sample, sequenced in a study of T cells in tumors after PD-1 blockade. Produced via immunoSEQ multiplex PCR; TCRdb's table is partial and in-frame only. The data hold approximately 48,000 clones, with around 85% observed a single time. The sample in question was PBMCs, obtained before anti-PD-1 treatment. The origin of the receptors is a human donor with basal cell carcinoma.

The gene calls are TRBV24-1 and TRBJ1-5; 7 positions agree with TRBD1. Trimming took 0 bases from V and 1 from J; bases not matched to a gene: 11. The length of the CDR3 is 19 residues. Germline V gene sequence: CDR1 KGHDR, CDR2 SFDVKD. The CDR3 loop reads CATSDLNDRETFSNQPQHF. In DNA, the CDR3 is TGTGCCACCAGTGATTTGAACGACAGGGAAACATTCAGCAATCAGCCCCAGCATTTT.

The count of this clone is one. This chain joins TRBV2 and TRBJ2-2; D may be TRBD2 (6 bases). The CDR3 is made up of 15 amino acids. The V end was cut by 4 bases, the J end by 4 bases, with 13 bases between. Germline-derived CDR1 and CDR2 are SNHLY and FYNNEI. CDR3 loop: CASSVSGLITGELFF. The CDR3 coding sequence is TGTGCCAGCAGTGTATCGGGACTTATCACCGGGGAGCTGTTTTTT.

This clone was detected only once. The chain combines TRBV7-2 with TRBJ1-5; 9 positions match TRBD1. The J segment lost 4 bases and the V segment lost 4 bases, leaving 2 bases of the junction unmatched. The CDR3 totals 14 residues. CDR1 is SGHTA and CDR2 is FQGNSA in the germline V gene. As DNA, the CDR3 is TGTGCCAGCAGCTCGGGACAGGGAAATCAGCCCCAGCATTTT. Its translation is CASSSGQGNQPQHF.

This clone occurred once. V usage is TRBV5-4 and J usage is TRBJ2-3; 10 nucleotides match TRBD2. The CDR3 totals 16 residues. J was trimmed by 4 bases and V by 4 bases; bases with no gene match: 9. The germline V gene encodes CDR1 SGHNT and CDR2 YYREEE (reference sequence). The CDR3 sequence: CASSLQAGGSADTQYF. CDR3 sequence (DNA): TGTGCCAGCAGCCTTCAAGCGGGAGGGAGCGCAGATACGCAGTATTTT.

The V and J genes are TRBV19 and TRBJ1-2, with 10 nucleotides matching TRBD1. With 5 bases clipped from V and 4 bases from J, the junction kept 4 bases outside the gene matches. Per the germline V gene, CDR1 is LNHDA and CDR2 is SQIVND (reference sequence). The CDR3 sequence is 14 residues long. CDR3 bases: TGTGCCAGTAGTTTCCGGGACAGGGGCTATGGCTACACCTTC. It is translated as CASSFRDRGYGYTF.

V and J are TRBV5-1 and TRBJ1-1; possibly TRBD1 for D (5 bases). Trimming pared 4 bases from V and 7 bases from J, leaving 17 bases between. Germline CDR1 and CDR2: SGHRS and YFSETQ. CDR3 length equals 14 residues. The CDR3 DNA reads TGCGCCAGCAGCCTCGGTATTGACAGCCTTGAAGCTTTCTTT. It specifies CASSLGIDSLEAFF.

J is TRBJ2-7 and V is TRBV3-1 (or the pseudogene TRBV3-2), with D unresolved. CDR1 is LGHDT, CDR2 YNNKEL, per germline (reference sequence). The CDR3 has 15 residues. The V end was cut by 0 bases, the J end by 2 bases, with 11 bases between. The CDR3 DNA reads TGTGCCAGCAGCCAAGAAACCAAAACCCCCTACGAGCAGTACTTC. Translated, it gives CASSQETKTPYEQYF.

The genes are TRBV2 and TRBJ2-6; possibly TRBD1 or TRBD2 for D (5 bases each). The CDR3 is made up of 17 amino acids. In germline, CDR1 is SNHLY, CDR2 FYNNEI. V lost 8 bases and J lost 0, with 17 bases in between. CDR3 protein: CASGTGRAYSGANVLTF. In DNA, the CDR3 is TGTGCCAGCGGGACGGGCAGGGCTTACTCTGGGGCCAACGTCCTGACTTTC.

This clone was counted a few times. This chain uses TRBV4-2 with TRBJ2-7, with D perhaps TRBD1 (5 bases). CDR1 is LGHNA, CDR2 YNFKEQ, per germline. Deletions cut 1 base from V and 6 bases from J, with 19 bases between. This CDR3 is 16 amino acids long. The CDR3 DNA is TGTGCCAGCAGCCAAGGGTCTGCAGGGTCCCTCACCGAGCAGTACTTC. Protein: CASSQGSAGSLTEQYF.

The V and J genes are TRBV2 and TRBJ2-3; 9 bases line up with TRBD1. V dropped 5 bases and J dropped 9; count of bases not matched to a gene: 6. The germline V gene encodes CDR1 SNHLY and CDR2 FYNNEI. This CDR3 has 13 amino acids. The CDR3 region is CASSSRQGETQYF. Here the CDR3 DNA reads TGTGCCAGCAGTTCTCGACAGGGGGAAACGCAGTATTTT.

This clone showed up just a few times. The CDR3 reads CATTPGTDSNQPQHF. The CDR3 DNA follows: TGTGCCACCACCCCAGGGACGGATAGCAATCAGCCCCAGCATTTT. J is TRBJ1-5 and V is TRBV6-5; possible D gene TRBD1, 5 bases. Trimming removed 10 bases at V and 0 bases at J, with 16 bases between. This CDR3 has 15 amino acids. In germline, CDR1 is MNHEY, CDR2 SVGAGI.

This chain uses TRBV7-6 with TRBJ1-1, with 7 bases lining up with TRBD1. Germline CDR1 and CDR2: SGHVS and FNYEAQ. V was pared by 5 bases and J by 1 base, with 4 bases of the junction left unmatched. The CDR3 sequence is 14 residues long. CDR3 DNA sequence: TGTGCCAGCAGCACACAGGGGTCGAACACTGAAGCTTTCTTT. Encoded protein: CASSTQGSNTEAFF.

The CDR3: CASSPRTSTDTQYF. For the CDR3, the DNA is TGTGCCAGTAGCCCTCGGACTAGCACAGATACGCAGTATTTT. This chain joins TRBV19 and TRBJ2-3, with a weak D call TRBD2 (5 bases). The CDR3 totals 14 residues. V was clipped by 6 bases and J by 0 bases, with 10 bases between them. CDR1 and CDR2 (germline): LNHDA, SQIVND (reference sequence).

About this clone: Germline is not matched at one junction end, which may reflect a read error. V usage is TRBV7-7 and J usage is TRBJ1-1; 9 bases are shared with TRBD1. CDR1 is SSHAT and CDR2 is FNYEAQ in the germline V gene (reference sequence). The CDR3 covers 19 residues. This CDR3 is CASSLTAGGPNPGQGEAFF. CDR3 sequence (DNA): TGTGCTAGCAGCTTAACGGCTGGGGGCCCGAACCCGGGACAGGGAGAAGCTTTCTTT.

The V gene is TRBV7-6, the J gene TRBJ2-7; D is ambiguous. Germline assignment: CDR1 SGHVS and CDR2 FNYEAQ. V lost 1 base, J lost 6 bases, and 16 bases lay in between. The CDR3 totals 15 residues. CDR3 in amino acids: CASSLEVQATREQYF. The CDR3 DNA follows: TGTGCCAGCAGCTTAGAAGTGCAGGCGACGCGCGAGCAGTACTTC. Looking up the rest from reference TRBV7-6 and TRBJ2-7 gives the full variable domain: GAGVSQSPRYKVTKRGQDVALRCDPISGHVSLYWYRQALGQGPEFLTYFNYEAQQDKSGLPNDRFSAERPEGSISTLTIQRTEQRDSAMYRCASSLEVQATREQYFGPGTRLTVT.

This clone was seen only once. The chain links TRBV3-1 (or the pseudogene TRBV3-2) to TRBJ1-1; D might be TRBD1 (6 bases). Germline loops: CDR1 LGHDT, CDR2 YNNKEL (reference sequence). The CDR3 runs to 15 residues. With 4 bases removed from V and 8 bases from J, the gap between germline ends came to 20 bases. CDR3 sequence (DNA): TGTGCCAGCAGCCTAGAACAGGGTGTAAAACCCGAAGCTTTCTTT. It yields the protein CASSLEQGVKPEAFF.

The chain uses TRBV3-1 (or the pseudogene TRBV3-2) and TRBJ2-6; 9 bases fit TRBD2. V lost 1 base to trimming and J lost 2 bases; unmatched junction nucleotides: 3. Germline CDR1 is LGHDT and CDR2 is YNNKEL (reference sequence). CDR3 length equals 17 residues. Here the CDR3 reads CASSQAAGGAGANVLTF. CDR3 sequence (DNA): TGTGCCAGCAGCCAAGCAGCGGGGGGTGCTGGGGCCAACGTCCTGACTTTC.

The chain has TRBV7-9 and TRBJ2-6, with TRBD2 as a possible D gene (5 bases). The CDR3 has 17 amino acids. Per germline, CDR1 SEHNR and CDR2 FQNEAQ (reference sequence). V was shortened by 2 bases and J by 4 bases, with 15 bases between the two germline ends. CDR3 nucleotide sequence: TGTGCCAGCAGCTTACCCTTCGGGGTTGGCGGGGCCAACGTCCTGACTTTC. Its protein product is CASSLPFGVGGANVLTF.

The V and J genes are TRBV27 and TRBJ2-6, with 8 bases identical to TRBD1. The CDR3 has 17 amino acids. Germline V gene lookup returns CDR1 MNHEY and CDR2 SMNVEV (reference sequence). V shed 6 bases, J shed 4 bases, and the junction held 11 bases outside the gene matches. CDR3 in DNA: TGTGCCAGCAGCCTCAGGGGGCGGAATTCAGGGGCCAACGTCCTGACTTTC. It translates to CASSLRGRNSGANVLTF.